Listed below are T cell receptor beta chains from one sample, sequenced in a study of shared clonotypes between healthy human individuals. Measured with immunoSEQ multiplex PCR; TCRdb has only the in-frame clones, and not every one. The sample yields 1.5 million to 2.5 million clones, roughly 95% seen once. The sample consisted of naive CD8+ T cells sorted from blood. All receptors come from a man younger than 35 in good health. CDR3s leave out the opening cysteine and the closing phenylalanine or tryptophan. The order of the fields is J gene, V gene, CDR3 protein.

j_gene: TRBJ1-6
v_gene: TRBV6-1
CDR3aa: ASSEDEPQSSPLH

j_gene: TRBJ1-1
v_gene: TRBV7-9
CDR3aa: ASSLSYMNTEAF

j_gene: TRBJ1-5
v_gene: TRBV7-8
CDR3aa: ASSLVGVNQPQH

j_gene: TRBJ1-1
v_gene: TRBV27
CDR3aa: ASRPGFNTEAF

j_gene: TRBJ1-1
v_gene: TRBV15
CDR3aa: ATSPGGENTEAF

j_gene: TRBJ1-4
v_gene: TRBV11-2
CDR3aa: ASSDTGPEKLF

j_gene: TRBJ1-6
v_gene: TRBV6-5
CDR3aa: ASSYSRGGYNSPLH

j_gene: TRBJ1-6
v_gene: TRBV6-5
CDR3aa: ASSYVSGNYNSPLH

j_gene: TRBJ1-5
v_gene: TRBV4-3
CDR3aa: ASSQDKYSNQPQH

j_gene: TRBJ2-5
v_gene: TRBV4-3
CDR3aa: ASSPFTAGEETQY

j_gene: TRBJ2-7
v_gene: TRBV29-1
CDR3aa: SARTGASYEQY

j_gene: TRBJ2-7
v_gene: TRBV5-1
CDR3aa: ASSLVPSGASYEQY